This is a list of T cell receptor beta chains from one sample in a study of blood T cell repertoires in COVID-19. TCRdb's table, derived via immunoSEQ multiplex PCR, lists solely in-frame clones and lacks some. The sample comprises 150,000 to 200,000 clones, 75% to 90% of which are singletons, and approximately 6.1% rests with the top ten. Sequencing was done on a sample of peripheral blood. The receptors come from a woman aged 40-49 years with acute or convalescent COVID-19. The CDR3 runs from the conserved cysteine through the conserved F or W. D genes are given only for firm matches. Size is omitted from some rows. Given values are once, few, many or a class for expanded clones.

abundance | j_gene | v_gene | d_gene | CDR3aa | CDR3nt
. | TRBJ2-3 | TRBV6-5 | . | CASSYARGTNTQYF | TGTGCCAGCAGTTACGCAAGGGGCACGAATACGCAGTATTTT
. | TRBJ2-2 | TRBV5-1 | TRBD1 | CASLGTGGAGELFF | TGCGCCAGCCTCGGGACAGGGGGAGCCGGGGAGCTGTTTTTT
. | TRBJ1-1 | TRBV11-1 | . | CASSLYGWSTEAFF | TGTGCCAGCAGCTTATACGGGTGGAGCACTGAAGCTTTCTTT
. | TRBJ1-1 | TRBV7-9 | . | CASSLGGFSGDTEAFF | TGTGCCAGCAGCTTAGGCGGATTTTCCGGGGACACTGAAGCTTTCTTT
. | TRBJ1-6 | TRBV7-2 | TRBD1 | CASSGRRDRNNSPLHF | TGTGCCAGCAGCGGTCGCCGGGACAGAAATAATTCACCCCTCCACTTT
. | TRBJ1-3 | TRBV10-3 | TRBD1 | CAISPGQGGNTIYF | TGTGCCATCAGCCCCGGACAGGGAGGAAACACCATATATTTT
. | TRBJ2-3 | TRBV18 | . | CASSPGPRTDTQYF | TGTGCCAGCTCACCAGGGCCCCGAACAGATACGCAGTATTTT
once | TRBJ2-7 | TRBV5-1 | . | CASSLGLVAGTYEQYF | TGCGCCAGCAGCTTGGGCCTCGTTGCAGGGACCTACGAGCAGTACTTC
. | TRBJ2-1 | TRBV15 | TRBD1 | CATSGGTGGNEQFF | TGTGCCACCAGCGGGGGGACAGGGGGCAATGAGCAGTTCTTC
. | TRBJ2-1 | TRBV4-2 | . | CASSQGSGRFDEQFF | TGTGCCAGCAGCCAAGGTAGCGGAAGGTTCGATGAGCAGTTCTTC
. | TRBJ1-1 | TRBV28 | . | CASSRPGQVNTEAFF | TGTGCCAGCAGTCGTCCGGGACAAGTAAACACTGAAGCTTTCTTT
. | TRBJ2-1 | TRBV4-2 | . | CASSQDTSLNEQFF | TGTGCCAGCAGCCAAGATACCAGTCTCAATGAGCAGTTCTTC
. | TRBJ1-1 | TRBV20-1 | . | CSASILTEAFF | TGCAGTGCTAGTATACTTACTGAAGCTTTCTTT
. | TRBJ1-5 | TRBV10-3 | TRBD1 | CAIKETGFNQPQHF | TGTGCCATCAAGGAGACAGGGTTCAATCAGCCCCAGCATTTT
. | TRBJ2-3 | TRBV7-2 | TRBD1 | CASSLAFGRGLDTQYF | TGTGCCAGCAGCTTAGCGTTCGGCAGGGGGCTGGATACGCAGTATTTT
. | TRBJ2-7 | TRBV13 | . | CASSSQGISYEQYF | TGTGCCAGCAGCTCTCAGGGGATTTCCTACGAGCAGTACTTC
. | TRBJ1-3 | TRBV19 | TRBD1 | CASSARGPGQGSLSGNTIYF | TGTGCCAGTAGTGCGAGGGGGCCGGGACAGGGGTCTCTCTCTGGAAACACCATATATTTT